This TCR beta chain was recovered during a study of beta chain features in type 1 diabetes. Study-wide results and limits: Among all four CD4+ subsets, Type 1 diabetes patients had TCRB CDR3s that were moderately but significantly shorter.

Points on this clone: The target antigen is unknown.

cDNA synthesis used the whole RNA isolate, giving expressed TCRB sequences. Clones were read by immunoSEQ multiplex PCR, and TCRdb kept only the in-frame ones, dropping some. The sample yields approximately 270,000 clones, 13% to 15% seen once. Germline CDR1 and CDR2: MGHDK and SYGVNS. V was clipped by 1 base and J by 2 bases, with 7 bases between them. This CDR3 is 14 amino acids long. This clonotype was sampled from a man aged 25-45 years with type 1 diabetes. This chain joins TRBV25-1 and TRBJ2-3, with D perhaps TRBD2 (6 bases). The sequencing input was naive CD4+ T cells from blood. The DNA for the CDR3 is TGTGCCAGCAGTGAATGGCGGGACACAGATACGCAGTATTTT. Translation gives CASSEWRDTDTQYF.